One sample yielded the 10 T cell receptor beta chains listed below, sequenced in a study of CD8 T cells in Susac syndrome. Reverse transcription of about 0.5 to 1 ug RNA used random hexamers. TCRdb analysed the immunoSEQ multiplex PCR reads with MiXCR anew, one entry per CDR3 protein. The repertoire consists of around 170,000 distinct CDR3 sequences, with around 95% occurring once and the leading ten covering 0.098%. Sequences were obtained from CD4+ T cells from PBMCs. The source of these receptors is a human donor with Susac syndrome.

In the case of this clonotype: A junction end diverges from the germline sequence, so it may reflect a read error. The gene calls are TRBV18 and TRBJ2-6; no definite D call. Germline V lookup: CDR1 KGHSH, CDR2 LQKENI. The CDR3 has 17 residues. CDR3 in amino acids: CASPPGPTISGANVLTF. As DNA, the CDR3 is TGTGCCAGCCCACCGGGTCCTACAATCTCTGGGGCCAACGTCCTGACTTTC.

The chain employs TRBV5-1 and TRBJ1-1; TRBD1 agrees at 8 bases. This CDR3 has 16 amino acids. The V segment lost 0 bases and the J segment 2 bases; nucleotides outside the gene matches: 6. The germline gives CDR1 SGHRS, CDR2 YFSETQ. The CDR3: CASSLAGQGTNTEAFF. The CDR3 nucleotides are TGCGCCAGCAGCTTGGCCGGACAGGGCACTAACACTGAAGCTTTCTTT.

The genes are TRBV5-4 and TRBJ2-1, with unresolved D. This CDR3 has 15 residues. Germline assignment: CDR1 SGHNT and CDR2 YYREEE (reference sequence). With 2 bases removed from V and 4 bases from J, the gap between germline ends came to 13 bases. The CDR3 spells CASSLGLERYNEQFF. The CDR3 nucleotides read TGTGCCAGCAGCTTAGGATTAGAAAGATACAATGAGCAGTTCTTC.

Here the CDR3 reads CSARRGTYGYTF. CDR3 nucleotides: TGCAGTGCTAGACGAGGGACCTATGGCTACACCTTC. This chain joins TRBV20-1 and TRBJ1-2; possibly TRBD1 for D (5 bases). Germline V gene sequence: CDR1 DFQATT, CDR2 SNEGSKA (reference sequence). V was cut by 2 bases and J by 4 bases, with 8 bases left in between. The CDR3 is 12 amino acids.

V gene TRBV7-2 combines with J gene TRBJ1-6, with 7 bases aligning to TRBD1. V shed 1 base and J 6 bases; nucleotides not matched to a gene: 9. This CDR3 has 17 amino acids. Germline V gene data show CDR1 as SGHTA and CDR2 as FQGNSA. The CDR3 protein is CASSLVPGQVLNSPLHF. CDR3 nucleotides: TGTGCCAGCAGCTTAGTTCCCGGACAGGTCCTTAATTCACCCCTCCACTTT.

The rearrangement joins TRBV6-1 to TRBJ2-4; maybe TRBD2 (7 bases). The CDR3 totals 16 residues. V lost 6 bases and J 7 bases, leaving 22 bases between the germline ends. The germline V gene encodes CDR1 MNHNS and CDR2 SASEGT. CDR3 sequence (DNA): TGTGCCAGCAGCACCGTGATAAGGGGAGGGGGGAACATTCAGTACTTC. Its protein product is CASSTVIRGGGNIQYF.

In this sample, this clonotype turned up once. The rearrangement uses TRBV12-3 or TRBV12-4 and TRBJ2-5; D is possibly TRBD1 (5 bases). The CDR3 covers 13 residues. V lost 3 bases, J lost 7 bases, and 12 bases lay in between. This chain's CDR3 is CASSLRSTGTQYF. The DNA for the CDR3 is TGTGCCAGCAGTTTGAGGAGCACAGGGACCCAGTACTTC.

This rearrangement joins TRBV7-2 to TRBJ2-5; D is perhaps TRBD1 or TRBD2 (6 bases each). This CDR3 is built from 17 residues. The V end lost 2 bases, the J end lost 1 base, and 17 bases lay between the germline ends. The V gene's germline CDR1 is SGHTA and CDR2 FQGNSA. The CDR3 protein is CASSLSSGAYPQETQYF. The CDR3 region has the DNA TGTGCCAGCAGCTTATCTTCGGGGGCATACCCCCAAGAGACCCAGTACTTC.

The gene calls are TRBV12-3 or TRBV12-4 and TRBJ1-4; maybe TRBD1 (5 bases). The CDR3 length is 15 residues. Trimming took off 5 bases at V and 8 bases at J, with 18 bases between the two ends. DNA for the CDR3: TGTGCCAGCAGTACACCGCAGGGACTTGGGGAAAAACTGTTTTTT. Its protein is CASSTPQGLGEKLFF.

The chain carries TRBV5-4 and TRBJ2-3; 7 bases line up with TRBD1. The V and J ends lost 4 bases and 8 bases, in that order; junction bases with no gene match: 13. The CDR3 contains 15 residues. Germline lookup yields CDR1 SGHNT and CDR2 YYREEE (reference sequence). In nucleotides, the CDR3 is TGTGCCAGCAGCCTAGGGGGCGCCGGACCCGGTACGCAGTATTTT. Residues: CASSLGGAGPGTQYF.